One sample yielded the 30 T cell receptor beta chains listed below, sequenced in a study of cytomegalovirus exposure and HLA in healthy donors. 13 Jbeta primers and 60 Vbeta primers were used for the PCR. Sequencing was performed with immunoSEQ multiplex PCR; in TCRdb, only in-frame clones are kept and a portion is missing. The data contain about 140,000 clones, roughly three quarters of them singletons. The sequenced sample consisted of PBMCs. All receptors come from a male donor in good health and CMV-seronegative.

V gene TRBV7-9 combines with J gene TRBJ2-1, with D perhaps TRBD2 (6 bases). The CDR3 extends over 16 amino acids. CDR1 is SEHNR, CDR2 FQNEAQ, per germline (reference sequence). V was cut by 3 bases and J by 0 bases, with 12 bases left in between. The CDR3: CASSLVGGYSYNEQFF. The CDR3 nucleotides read TGTGCCAGCAGCTTGGTGGGGGGTTACTCCTACAATGAGCAGTTCTTC.

The CDR3 DNA sequence: TGTGCCAGCAGCTTAGGACTAGCGGGATACGAGCAGTACTTC. Translating it yields CASSLGLAGYEQYF. This chain uses TRBV7-2 with TRBJ2-7, with TRBD2 matching 11 bases. With V trimmed by 1 base and J by 4 bases, 0 bases remained unmatched. This CDR3 region has 14 residues. Germline V gene lookup returns CDR1 SGHTA and CDR2 FQGNSA.

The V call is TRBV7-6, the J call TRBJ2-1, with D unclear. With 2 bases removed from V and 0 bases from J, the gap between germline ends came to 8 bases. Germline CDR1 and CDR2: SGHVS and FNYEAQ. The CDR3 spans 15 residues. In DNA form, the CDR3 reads TGTGCCAGCAGCTTACTAGGAGCCTCCTACAATGAGCAGTTCTTC. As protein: CASSLLGASYNEQFF.

DNA for the CDR3: TGTGCCAGCAGTTTATCAGGGGTCTGGGGTGAAAAACTGTTTTTT. Its translation is CASSLSGVWGEKLFF. The rearrangement links TRBV27 to TRBJ1-4, with D tentatively TRBD1 (5 bases). CDR3 length equals 15 residues. V was pared by 0 bases and J by 7 bases, with 12 bases between. Per germline, CDR1 MNHEY and CDR2 SMNVEV (reference sequence).

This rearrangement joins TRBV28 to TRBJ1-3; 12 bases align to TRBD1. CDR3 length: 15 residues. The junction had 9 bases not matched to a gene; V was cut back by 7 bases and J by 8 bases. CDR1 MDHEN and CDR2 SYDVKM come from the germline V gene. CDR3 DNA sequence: TGTGCCAGCACCGCTATCGGGACAGGGGGCGACACCATATATTTT. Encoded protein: CASTAIGTGGDTIYF.

The CDR3 coding sequence is TGTGCCAGCAGTTTGAGGGGGCTCGGGGATCAGCCCCAGCATTTT. Encoded protein: CASSLRGLGDQPQHF. This chain connects TRBV28 to TRBJ1-5, with 7 bases fitting TRBD1. V lost 3 bases and J lost 5; bases outside the gene matches: 7. The CDR3 runs to 15 residues. Germline V lookup: CDR1 MDHEN, CDR2 SYDVKM.

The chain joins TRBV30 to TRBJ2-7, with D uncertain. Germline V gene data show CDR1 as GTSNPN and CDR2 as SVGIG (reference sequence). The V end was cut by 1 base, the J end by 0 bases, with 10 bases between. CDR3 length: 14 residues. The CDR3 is CAWSDSSGSYEQYF. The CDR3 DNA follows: TGTGCCTGGAGTGACTCTTCGGGCTCCTACGAGCAGTACTTC.

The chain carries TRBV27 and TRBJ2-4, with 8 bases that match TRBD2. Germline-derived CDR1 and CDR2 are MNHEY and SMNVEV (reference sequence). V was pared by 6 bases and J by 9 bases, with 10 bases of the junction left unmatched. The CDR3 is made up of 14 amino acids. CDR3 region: CASRTGGTTRIQYF. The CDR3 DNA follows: TGTGCCAGCAGAACGGGGGGGACGACGCGCATTCAGTACTTC.

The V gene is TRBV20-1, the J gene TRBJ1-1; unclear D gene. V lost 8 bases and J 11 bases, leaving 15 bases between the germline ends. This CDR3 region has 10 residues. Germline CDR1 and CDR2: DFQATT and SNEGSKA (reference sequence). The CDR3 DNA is TGCAGTCTACGAACGCTGAGGGCTTTCTTT. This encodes CSLRTLRAFF.

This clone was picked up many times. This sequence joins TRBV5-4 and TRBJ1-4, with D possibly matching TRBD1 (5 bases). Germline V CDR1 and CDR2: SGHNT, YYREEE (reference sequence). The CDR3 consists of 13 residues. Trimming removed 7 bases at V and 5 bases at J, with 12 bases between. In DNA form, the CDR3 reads TGTGCCAGCCGGGGGACGGAAAATGAAAAACTGTTTTTT. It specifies CASRGTENEKLFF.

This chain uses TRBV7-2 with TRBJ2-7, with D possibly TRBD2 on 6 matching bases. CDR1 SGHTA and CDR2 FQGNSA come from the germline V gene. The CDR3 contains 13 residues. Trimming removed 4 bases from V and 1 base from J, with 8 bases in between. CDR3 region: CASSSRESYEQYF. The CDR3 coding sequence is TGTGCCAGCAGCTCTCGGGAGTCCTACGAGCAGTACTTC.

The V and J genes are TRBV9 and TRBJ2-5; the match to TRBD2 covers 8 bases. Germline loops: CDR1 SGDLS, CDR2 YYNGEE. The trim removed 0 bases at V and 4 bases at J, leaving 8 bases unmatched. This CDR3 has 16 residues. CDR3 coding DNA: TGTGCCAGCAGCGTAGGGAACGGGGGGGCCGGAGAGACCCAGTACTTC. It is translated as CASSVGNGGAGETQYF.

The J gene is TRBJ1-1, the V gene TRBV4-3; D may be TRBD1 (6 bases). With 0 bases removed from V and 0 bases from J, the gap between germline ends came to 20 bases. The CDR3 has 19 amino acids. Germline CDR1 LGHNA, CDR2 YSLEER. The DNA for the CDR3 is TGCGCCAGCAGCCAAGATTGGGTAGCAGCGGACAGAGTGAACACTGAAGCTTTCTTT. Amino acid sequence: CASSQDWVAADRVNTEAFF.

In DNA form, the CDR3 reads TGTGCCAGCAGCCACGGCGGGGGGGCGGGGAAAGAGACCCAGTACTTC. Protein: CASSHGGGAGKETQYF. The V gene is TRBV4-2, the J gene TRBJ2-5; TRBD2 aligns across 9 bases. The CDR3 length is 16 residues. Germline loops: CDR1 LGHNA, CDR2 YNFKEQ. J was trimmed by 3 bases and V by 3 bases; bases with no gene match: 8.

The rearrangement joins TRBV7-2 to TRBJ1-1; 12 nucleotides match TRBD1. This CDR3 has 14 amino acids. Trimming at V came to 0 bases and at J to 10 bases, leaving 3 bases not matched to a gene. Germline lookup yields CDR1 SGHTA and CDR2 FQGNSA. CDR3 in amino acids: CASSLAPGQGAAFF. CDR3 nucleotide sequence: TGTGCCAGCAGCTTAGCTCCGGGACAGGGGGCAGCTTTCTTT.

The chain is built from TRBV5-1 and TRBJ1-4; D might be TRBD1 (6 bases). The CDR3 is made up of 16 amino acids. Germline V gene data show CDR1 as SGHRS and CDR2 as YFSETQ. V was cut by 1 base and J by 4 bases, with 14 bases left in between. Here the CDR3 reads CASSLSGQTHNEKLFF. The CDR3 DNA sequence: TGCGCCAGCAGCTTGTCCGGACAGACCCATAATGAAAAACTGTTTTTT. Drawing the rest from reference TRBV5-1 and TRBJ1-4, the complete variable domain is KAGVTQTPRYLIKTRGQQVTLSCSPISGHRSVSWYQQTPGQGLQFLFEYFSETQRNKGNFPGRFSGRQFSNSRSEMNVSTLELGDSALYLCASSLSGQTHNEKLFFGSGTQLSVL.

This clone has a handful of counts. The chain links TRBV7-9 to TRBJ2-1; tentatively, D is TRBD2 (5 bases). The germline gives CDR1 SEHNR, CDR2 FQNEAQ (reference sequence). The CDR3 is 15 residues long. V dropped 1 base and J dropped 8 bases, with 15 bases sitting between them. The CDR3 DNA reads TGTGCCAGCAGCTTAGGGGTAAAACTAGTAGATGAGCAGTTCTTC. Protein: CASSLGVKLVDEQFF. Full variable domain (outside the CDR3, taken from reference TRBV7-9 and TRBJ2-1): DTGVSQNPRHKITKRGQNVTFRCDPISEHNRLYWYRQTLGQGPEFLTYFQNEAQLEKSRLLSDRFSAERPKGSFSTLEIQRTEQGDSAMYLCASSLGVKLVDEQFFGPGTRLTVL.

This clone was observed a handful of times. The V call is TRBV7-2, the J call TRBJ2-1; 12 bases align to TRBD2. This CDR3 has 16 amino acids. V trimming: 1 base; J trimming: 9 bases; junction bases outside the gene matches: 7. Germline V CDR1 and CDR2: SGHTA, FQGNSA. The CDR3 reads CASSLDTSGGNSEQFF. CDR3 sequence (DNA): TGTGCCAGCAGCTTAGATACTAGCGGGGGGAACAGTGAGCAGTTCTTC.

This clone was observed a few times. The CDR3 sequence: CASTKGGGGLLYGYTF. CDR3 DNA sequence: TGTGCCAGCACCAAAGGGGGGGGCGGGCTTCTCTATGGCTACACCTTC. The rearrangement uses TRBV27 and TRBJ1-2; D might be TRBD1 (6 bases). V lost 7 bases and J 4 bases, leaving 22 bases between the germline ends. CDR3 length equals 16 residues. The germline gives CDR1 MNHEY, CDR2 SMNVEV (reference sequence).

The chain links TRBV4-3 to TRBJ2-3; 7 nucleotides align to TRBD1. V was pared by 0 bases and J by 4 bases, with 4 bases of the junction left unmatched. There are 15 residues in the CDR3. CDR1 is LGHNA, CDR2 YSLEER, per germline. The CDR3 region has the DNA TGCGCCAGCAGCCAAGACAGGGGGACCGCAGATACGCAGTATTTT. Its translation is CASSQDRGTADTQYF.

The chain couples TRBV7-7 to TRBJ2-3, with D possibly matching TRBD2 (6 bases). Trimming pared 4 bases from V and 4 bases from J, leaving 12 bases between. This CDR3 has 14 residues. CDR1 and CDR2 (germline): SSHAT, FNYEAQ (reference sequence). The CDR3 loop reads CASSSQLAPDTQYF. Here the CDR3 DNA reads TGTGCCAGCAGCTCTCAACTAGCCCCAGATACGCAGTATTTT.

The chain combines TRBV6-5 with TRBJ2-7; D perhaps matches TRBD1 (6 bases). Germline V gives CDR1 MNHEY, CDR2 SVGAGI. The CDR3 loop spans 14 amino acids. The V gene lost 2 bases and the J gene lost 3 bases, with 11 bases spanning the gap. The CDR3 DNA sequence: TGTGCCAGCAGTTACAGGGGGACCAACTACGAGCAGTACTTC. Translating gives CASSYRGTNYEQYF.

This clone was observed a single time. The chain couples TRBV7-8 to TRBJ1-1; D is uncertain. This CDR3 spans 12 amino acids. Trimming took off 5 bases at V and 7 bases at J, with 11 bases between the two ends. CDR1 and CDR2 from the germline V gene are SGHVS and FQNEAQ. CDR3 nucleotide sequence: TGTGCCAGCAGCCGCCCGGGGAATGAAGCTTTCTTT. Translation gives CASSRPGNEAFF.

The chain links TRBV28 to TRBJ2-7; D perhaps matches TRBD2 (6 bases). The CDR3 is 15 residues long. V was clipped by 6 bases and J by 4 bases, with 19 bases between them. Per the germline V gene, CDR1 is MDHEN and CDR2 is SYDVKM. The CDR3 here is CASSPPSLAGYEQYF. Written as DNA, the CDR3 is TGTGCCAGCAGCCCCCCTTCTCTCGCGGGATACGAGCAGTACTTC.

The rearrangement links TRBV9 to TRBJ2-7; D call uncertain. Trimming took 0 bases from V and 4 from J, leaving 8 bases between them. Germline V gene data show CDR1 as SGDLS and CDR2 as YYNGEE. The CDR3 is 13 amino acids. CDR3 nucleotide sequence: TGTGCCAGCAGCGTAGGGTCCGCGTACGAGCAGTACTTC. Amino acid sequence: CASSVGSAYEQYF.

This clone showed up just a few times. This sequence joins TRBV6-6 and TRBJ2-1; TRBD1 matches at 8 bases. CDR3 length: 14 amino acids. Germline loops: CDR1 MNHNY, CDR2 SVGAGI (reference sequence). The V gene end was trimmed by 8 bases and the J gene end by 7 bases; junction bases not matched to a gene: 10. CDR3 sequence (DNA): TGTGCCAGCCAAAGGACAGGGCAAAGGAATGAGCAGTTCTTC. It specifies CASQRTGQRNEQFF.

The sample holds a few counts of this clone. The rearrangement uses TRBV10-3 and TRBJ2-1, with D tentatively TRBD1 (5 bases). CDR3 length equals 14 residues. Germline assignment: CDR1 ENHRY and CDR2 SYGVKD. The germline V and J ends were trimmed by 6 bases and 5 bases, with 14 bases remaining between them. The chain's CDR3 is CAIRLTKQDNEQFF. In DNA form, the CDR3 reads TGTGCCATCAGACTCACCAAACAGGACAATGAGCAGTTCTTC.

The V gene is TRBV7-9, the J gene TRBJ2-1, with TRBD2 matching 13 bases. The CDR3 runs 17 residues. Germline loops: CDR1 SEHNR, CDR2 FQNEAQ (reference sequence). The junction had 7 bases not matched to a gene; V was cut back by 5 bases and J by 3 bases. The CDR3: CASSVLWTSGGYNEQFF. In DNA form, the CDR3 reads TGTGCCAGCAGCGTCCTGTGGACTAGCGGGGGCTACAATGAGCAGTTCTTC.

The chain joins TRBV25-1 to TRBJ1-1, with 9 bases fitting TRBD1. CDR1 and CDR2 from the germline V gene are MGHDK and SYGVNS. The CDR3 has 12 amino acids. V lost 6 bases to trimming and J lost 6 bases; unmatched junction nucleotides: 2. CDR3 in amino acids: CASRQGASEAFF. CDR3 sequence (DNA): TGTGCCAGCAGACAGGGGGCTTCTGAAGCTTTCTTT.

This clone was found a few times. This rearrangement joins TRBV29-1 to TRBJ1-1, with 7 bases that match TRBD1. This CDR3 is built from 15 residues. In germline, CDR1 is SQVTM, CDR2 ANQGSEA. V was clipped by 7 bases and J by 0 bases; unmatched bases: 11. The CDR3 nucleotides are TGCAGCGCTCGACAGGGTTGGGGGATGAACACTGAAGCTTTCTTT. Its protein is CSARQGWGMNTEAFF.